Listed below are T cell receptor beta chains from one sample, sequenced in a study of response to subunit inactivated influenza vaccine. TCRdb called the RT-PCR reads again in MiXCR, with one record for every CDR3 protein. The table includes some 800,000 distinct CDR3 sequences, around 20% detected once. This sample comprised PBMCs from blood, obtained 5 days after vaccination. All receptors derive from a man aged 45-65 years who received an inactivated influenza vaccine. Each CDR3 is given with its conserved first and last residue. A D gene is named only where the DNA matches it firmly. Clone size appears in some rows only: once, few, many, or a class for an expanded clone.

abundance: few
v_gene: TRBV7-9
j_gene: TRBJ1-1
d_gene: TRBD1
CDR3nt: TGTGCCAGCAGCTTTTGGAAGCCGGGACAGGGTGGCACTGAAGCTTTCTTT
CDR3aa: CASSFWKPGQGGTEAFF

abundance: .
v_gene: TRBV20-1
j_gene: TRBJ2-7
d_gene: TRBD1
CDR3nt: TGCAGTGCTAGATCGTCCCCCGGGACAGGGATCCCCACCTACGAGCAGTACTTC
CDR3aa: CSARSSPGTGIPTYEQYF

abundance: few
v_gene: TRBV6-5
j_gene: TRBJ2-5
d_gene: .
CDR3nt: TGTGCCAGCAGTTATCGGGGGCAGTCCCAAGAGACCCAGTACTTC
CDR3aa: CASSYRGQSQETQYF

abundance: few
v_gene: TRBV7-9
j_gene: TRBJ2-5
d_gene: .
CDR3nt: TGTGCCAGCAGCTTAGCCCCCAGGGGCGCTGAAGAGACCCAGTACTTC
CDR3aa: CASSLAPRGAEETQYF

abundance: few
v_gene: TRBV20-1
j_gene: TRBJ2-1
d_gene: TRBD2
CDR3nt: TGCAGTGCTACTATCCGACTAGCGGGAGTTAATGAGCAGTTCTTC
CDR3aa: CSATIRLAGVNEQFF

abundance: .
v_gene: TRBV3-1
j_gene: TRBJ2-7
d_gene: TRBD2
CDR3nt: TGTGCCAGCAGCCAAGATCCTAGCGGGAGCGTCGGCGAGCAGTACTTC
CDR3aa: CASSQDPSGSVGEQYF

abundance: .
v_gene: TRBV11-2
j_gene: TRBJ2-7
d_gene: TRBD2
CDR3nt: TGTGCCAGCAGCTCGGGACTAGAAGTGGGGCTCTCCTACGAGCAGTACTTC
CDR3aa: CASSSGLEVGLSYEQYF

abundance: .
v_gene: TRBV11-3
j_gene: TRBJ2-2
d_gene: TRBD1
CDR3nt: TGTGCCAGCAGCTTAGGACAGGGAAAAACCGGGGAGCTGTTTTTT
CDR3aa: CASSLGQGKTGELFF

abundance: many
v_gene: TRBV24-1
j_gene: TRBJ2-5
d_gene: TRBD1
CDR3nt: TGTGCCACCAGGGTCGACAGGGATCAAGAGACCCAGTACTTC
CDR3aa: CATRVDRDQETQYF

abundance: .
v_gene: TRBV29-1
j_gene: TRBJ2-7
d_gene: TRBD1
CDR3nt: TGCAGCGTTGTGGGACAGGGGAACGAGCAGTACTTC
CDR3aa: CSVVGQGNEQYF

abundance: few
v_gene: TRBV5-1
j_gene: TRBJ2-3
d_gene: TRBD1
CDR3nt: TGCGCCAGCAGTAACAGGGGGCGCACAGATACGCAGTATTTT
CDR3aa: CASSNRGRTDTQYF

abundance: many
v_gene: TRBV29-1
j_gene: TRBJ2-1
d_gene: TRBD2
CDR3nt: TGCAGCGTTAACCTAGGGAGGGGTGAGCAGTTCTTC
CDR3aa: CSVNLGRGEQFF

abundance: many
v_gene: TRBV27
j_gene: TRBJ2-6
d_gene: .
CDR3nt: TGTGCCACCCGGAGGGGGACGGTCTCGGGGGCCAACGTCCTGACTTTC
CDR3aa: CATRRGTVSGANVLTF

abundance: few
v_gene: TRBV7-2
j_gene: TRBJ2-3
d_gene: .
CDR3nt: TGTGCCAGCACCAAACGGGGGTTCACAGATACGCAGTATTTT
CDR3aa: CASTKRGFTDTQYF

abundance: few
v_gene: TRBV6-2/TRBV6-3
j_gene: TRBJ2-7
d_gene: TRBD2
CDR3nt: TGTGCCAGCAGGACCCAACTAGCGGGGTACCTTTCGGTGCAGTACTTC
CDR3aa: CASRTQLAGYLSVQYF

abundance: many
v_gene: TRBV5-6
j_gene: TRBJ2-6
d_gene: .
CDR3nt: TGTGCCAGCAGCTTTATAGCACCGAGCTCTGGGGCCAACGTCCTGACTTTC
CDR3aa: CASSFIAPSSGANVLTF

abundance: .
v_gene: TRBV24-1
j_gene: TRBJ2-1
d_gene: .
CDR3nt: TGTGCCACCAGTGATTTGAGTGGGAATGAGCAGTTCTTC
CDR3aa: CATSDLSGNEQFF

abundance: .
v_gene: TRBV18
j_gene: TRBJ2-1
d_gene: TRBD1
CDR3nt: TGTGCCAGCTCACCTAAGTGGACAGGGGCCTACAATGAGCAGTTCTTC
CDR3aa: CASSPKWTGAYNEQFF

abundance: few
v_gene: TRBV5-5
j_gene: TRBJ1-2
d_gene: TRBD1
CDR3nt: TGTGCCAGCAGCACGTCCCCGACAGGGCTACGCGCTAACTATGGCTACACCTTC
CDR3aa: CASSTSPTGLRANYGYTF

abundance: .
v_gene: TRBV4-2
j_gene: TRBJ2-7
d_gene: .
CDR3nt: TGTGCCAGCAGCCAAGCAGTGGCAGGGTCCTACGAGCAGTACTTC
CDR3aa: CASSQAVAGSYEQYF

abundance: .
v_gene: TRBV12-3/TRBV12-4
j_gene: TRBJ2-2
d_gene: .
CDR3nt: TGTGCCAGCAGCCACACGGCCATCGTCGACACCGGGGAGCTGTTTTTT
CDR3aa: CASSHTAIVDTGELFF

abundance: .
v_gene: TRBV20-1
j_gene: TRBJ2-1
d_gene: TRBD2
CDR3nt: TGCAGTGCTAAGCTAGCGGGTATATCCTACAATGAGCAGTTCTTC
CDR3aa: CSAKLAGISYNEQFF

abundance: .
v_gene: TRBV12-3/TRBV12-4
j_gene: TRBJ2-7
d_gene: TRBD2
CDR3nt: TGTGCCAGCAGTTTCTCCCCGGGTAGCGGGAGGAGCGAGCAGTACTTC
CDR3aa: CASSFSPGSGRSEQYF

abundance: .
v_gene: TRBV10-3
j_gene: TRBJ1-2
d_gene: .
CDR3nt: TGTGCCATCGGAGGCACAGGGAACTATGGCTACACCTTC
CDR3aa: CAIGGTGNYGYTF

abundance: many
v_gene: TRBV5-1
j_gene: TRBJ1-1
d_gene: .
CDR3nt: TGCGCCAGCAGCCGGGACGGCTTGAACACTGAAGCTTTCTTT
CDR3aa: CASSRDGLNTEAFF

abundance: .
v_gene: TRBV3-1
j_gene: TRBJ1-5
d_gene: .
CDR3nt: TGTGCCAGCAGCCCGAACGACGGCCGCAATCAGCCCCAGCATTTT
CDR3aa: CASSPNDGRNQPQHF

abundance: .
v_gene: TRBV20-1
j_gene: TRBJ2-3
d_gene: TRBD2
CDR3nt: TGCAGTGCTAAAAAACGGGGGGGCTCAGATACGCAGTATTTT
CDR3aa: CSAKKRGGSDTQYF

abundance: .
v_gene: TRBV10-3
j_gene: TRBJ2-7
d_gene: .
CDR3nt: TGTGCCATCAGTGAGTCAGGCAGGGCCTACGAGCAGTACTTC
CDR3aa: CAISESGRAYEQYF

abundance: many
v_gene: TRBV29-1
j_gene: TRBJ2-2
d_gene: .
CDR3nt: TGCAGCGTTGAGCTCGGAGCTCACACCGGGGAGCTGTTTTTT
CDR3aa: CSVELGAHTGELFF

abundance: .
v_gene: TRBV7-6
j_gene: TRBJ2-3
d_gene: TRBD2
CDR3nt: TGTGCCAGCAGCTTAACGCCTAGCGGGAACGCGGATACGCAGTATTTT
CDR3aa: CASSLTPSGNADTQYF

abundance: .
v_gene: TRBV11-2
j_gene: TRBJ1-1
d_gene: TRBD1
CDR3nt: TGTGCCAGCAGCTTAGGAGGGACAGGACTAGAATTT
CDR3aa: CASSLGGTGLEF

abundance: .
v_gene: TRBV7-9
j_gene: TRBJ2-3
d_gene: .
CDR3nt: TGTGCCAGCAGCGGTGGAGGGGGGGGTTTAGCGAATACGCAGTATTTT
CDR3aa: CASSGGGGGLANTQYF

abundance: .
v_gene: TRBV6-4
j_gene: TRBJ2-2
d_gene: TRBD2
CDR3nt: TGTGCCAGCAGACTAGCGGAAGGGACCGGGGAGCTGTTTTTT
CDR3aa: CASRLAEGTGELFF

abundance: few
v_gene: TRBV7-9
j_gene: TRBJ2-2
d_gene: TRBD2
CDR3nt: TGTGCCAACTCCGGGACTAGCATTATGAACACCGGGGAGCTGTTTTTT
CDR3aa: CANSGTSIMNTGELFF

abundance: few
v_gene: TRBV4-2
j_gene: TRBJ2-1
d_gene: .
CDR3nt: TGTGCCAGCAGCCAAGATCTGGGGATAAATGAGCAGTTCTTC
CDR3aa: CASSQDLGINEQFF

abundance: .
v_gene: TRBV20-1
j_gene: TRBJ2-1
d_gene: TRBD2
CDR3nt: TGCAGTGCTGCGACTAGCGGGTATCATGAGCAGTTCTTC
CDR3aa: CSAATSGYHEQFF

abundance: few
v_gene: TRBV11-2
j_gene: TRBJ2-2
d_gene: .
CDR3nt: TGTGCCAGCACCAACAGGGTAACGAACACCGGGGAGCTGTTTTTT
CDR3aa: CASTNRVTNTGELFF

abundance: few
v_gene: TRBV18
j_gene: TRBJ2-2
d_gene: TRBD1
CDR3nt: TGTGCCAGCTCACCAGGGACAGGGTTGGTTCTGCATTCCGGGGAGCTGTTTTTT
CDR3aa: CASSPGTGLVLHSGELFF

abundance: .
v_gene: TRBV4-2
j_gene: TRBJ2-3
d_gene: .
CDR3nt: TGTGCCAGCAGTTTAGTTTACGGGGGCACAGATACGCAGTATTTT
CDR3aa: CASSLVYGGTDTQYF

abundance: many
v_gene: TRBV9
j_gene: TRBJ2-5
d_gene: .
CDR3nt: TGTGCCAGCAGCGCCCCCCGGACAGACCCTGAAGAGACCCAGTACTTC
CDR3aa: CASSAPRTDPEETQYF

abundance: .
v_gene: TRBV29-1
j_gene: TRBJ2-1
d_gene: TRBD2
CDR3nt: TGCAGCGCAGCGGGACTAGCGGGGGGAGAGCAGTTCTTC
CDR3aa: CSAAGLAGGEQFF

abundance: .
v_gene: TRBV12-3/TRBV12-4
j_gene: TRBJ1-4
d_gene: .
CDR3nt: TGTGCCAGCAGTTTAACGTCCGGGTACGAAAAACTGTTTTTT
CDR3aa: CASSLTSGYEKLFF

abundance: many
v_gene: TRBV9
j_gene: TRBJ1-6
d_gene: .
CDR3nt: TGTGCCAGCAGCGAGGGGTTGACGAATTCACCCCTCCACTTT
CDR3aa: CASSEGLTNSPLHF

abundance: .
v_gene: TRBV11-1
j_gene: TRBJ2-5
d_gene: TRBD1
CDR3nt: TGTGCCAGCAGCCGGACAGGGGGCCGGAAAGAGACCCAGTACTTC
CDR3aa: CASSRTGGRKETQYF

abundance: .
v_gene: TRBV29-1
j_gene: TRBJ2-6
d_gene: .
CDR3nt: TGCAGCGTTGAATTGGCTGGGGCCAACGTCCTGACTTTC
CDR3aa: CSVELAGANVLTF

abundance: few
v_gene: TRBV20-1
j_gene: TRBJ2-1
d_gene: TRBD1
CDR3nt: TGCAGTGCTTTCGGGACAGATACCTACAATGAGCAGTTCTTC
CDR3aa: CSAFGTDTYNEQFF

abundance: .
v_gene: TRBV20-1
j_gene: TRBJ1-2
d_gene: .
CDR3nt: TGCAGTGCTAGGTTCGGGACTAGGGATGGCTACACCTTC
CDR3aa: CSARFGTRDGYTF

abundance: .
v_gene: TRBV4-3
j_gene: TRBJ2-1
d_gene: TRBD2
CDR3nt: TGCGCCAGCAGCCAAGAGAGTTTAGCGGGAGGTCAGTTCTTC
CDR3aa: CASSQESLAGGQFF

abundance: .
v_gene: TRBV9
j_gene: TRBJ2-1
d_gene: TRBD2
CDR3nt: TGTGCCAGCAGCGTGGCTAGCGGGAGCAGCAATGAGCAGTTCTTC
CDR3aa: CASSVASGSSNEQFF

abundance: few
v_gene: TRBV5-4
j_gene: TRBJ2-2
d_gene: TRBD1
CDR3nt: TGTGCCAGCAGGACGTCCGGACAGGCCCCCGGGGAGCTGTTTTTT
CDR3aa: CASRTSGQAPGELFF

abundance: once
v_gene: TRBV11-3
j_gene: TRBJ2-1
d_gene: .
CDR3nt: TGTGCCAGCAGCCCTAGCCACCTGTACAATGAGCAGTTCTTC
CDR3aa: CASSPSHLYNEQFF

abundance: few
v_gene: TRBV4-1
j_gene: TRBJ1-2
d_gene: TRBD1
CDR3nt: TGCGCCAGCAGCCAAGTAACGACAGGGCCCGGCTACACCTTC
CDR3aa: CASSQVTTGPGYTF

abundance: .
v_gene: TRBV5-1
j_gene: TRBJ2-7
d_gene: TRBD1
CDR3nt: TGCGCCAGCAGCCCGACCCAGACAGGGGCGGGCGCCTACGAGCAGTACTTC
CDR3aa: CASSPTQTGAGAYEQYF

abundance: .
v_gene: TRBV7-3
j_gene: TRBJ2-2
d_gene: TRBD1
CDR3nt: TGTGCCAGCAGCGTAGACAGGGATACCTCCGGGGAGCTGTTTTTT
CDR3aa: CASSVDRDTSGELFF

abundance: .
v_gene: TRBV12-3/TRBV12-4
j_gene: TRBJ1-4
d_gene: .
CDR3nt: TGTGCCAGCAGTCGAACACGGGGCAATGAAAAACTGTTTTTT
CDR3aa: CASSRTRGNEKLFF

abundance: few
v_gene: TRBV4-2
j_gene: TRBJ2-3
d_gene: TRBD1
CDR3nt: TGTGCCAGCAGCCGAACCGGGACAGGCTACCAAGATACGCAGTATTTT
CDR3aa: CASSRTGTGYQDTQYF

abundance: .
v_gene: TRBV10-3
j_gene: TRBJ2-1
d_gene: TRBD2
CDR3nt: TGTGCCATCAGTGAGCTAGGGACTAGTGTTGAGCAGTTCTTC
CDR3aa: CAISELGTSVEQFF